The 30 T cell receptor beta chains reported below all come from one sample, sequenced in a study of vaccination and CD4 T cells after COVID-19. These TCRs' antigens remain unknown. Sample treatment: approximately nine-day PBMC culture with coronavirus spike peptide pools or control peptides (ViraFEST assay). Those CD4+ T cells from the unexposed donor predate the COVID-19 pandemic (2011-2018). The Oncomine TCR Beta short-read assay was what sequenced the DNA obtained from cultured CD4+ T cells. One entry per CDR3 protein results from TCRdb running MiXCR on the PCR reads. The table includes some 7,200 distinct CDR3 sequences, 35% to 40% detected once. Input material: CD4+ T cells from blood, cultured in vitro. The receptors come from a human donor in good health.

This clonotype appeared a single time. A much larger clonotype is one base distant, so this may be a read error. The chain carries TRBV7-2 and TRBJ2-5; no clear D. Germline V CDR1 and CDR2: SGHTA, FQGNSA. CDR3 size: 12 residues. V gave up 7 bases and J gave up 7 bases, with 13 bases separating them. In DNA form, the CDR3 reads TGTGCCAGCAAACCAGATTCAGGGACCCAGTACTTC. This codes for CASKPDSGTQYF. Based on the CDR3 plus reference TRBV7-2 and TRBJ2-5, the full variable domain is GAGVSQSPSNKVTEKGKDVELRCDPISGHTALYWYRQSLGQGLEFLIYFQGNSAPDKSGLPSDRFSAERTGGSVSTLTIQRTQQEDSAVYLCASKPDSGTQYFGPGTRLLVL.

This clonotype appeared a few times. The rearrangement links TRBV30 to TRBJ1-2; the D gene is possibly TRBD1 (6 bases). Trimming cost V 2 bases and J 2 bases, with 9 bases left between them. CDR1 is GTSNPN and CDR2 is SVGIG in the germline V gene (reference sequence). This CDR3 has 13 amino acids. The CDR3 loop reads CAWSKGENYGYTF. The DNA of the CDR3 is TGTGCCTGGAGTAAGGGGGAGAACTATGGCTACACCTTC.

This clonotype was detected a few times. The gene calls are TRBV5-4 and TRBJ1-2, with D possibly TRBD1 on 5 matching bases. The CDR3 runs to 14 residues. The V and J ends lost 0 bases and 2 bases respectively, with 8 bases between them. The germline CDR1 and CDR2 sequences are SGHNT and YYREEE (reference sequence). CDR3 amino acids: CASSLVGQNYGYTF. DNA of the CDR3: TGTGCCAGCAGCTTGGTGGGGCAAAACTATGGCTACACCTTC.

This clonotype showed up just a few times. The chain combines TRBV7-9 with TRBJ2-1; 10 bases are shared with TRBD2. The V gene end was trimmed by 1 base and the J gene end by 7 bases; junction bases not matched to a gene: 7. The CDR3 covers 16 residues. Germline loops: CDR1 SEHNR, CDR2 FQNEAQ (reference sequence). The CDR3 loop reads CASSLGELAGRNEQFF. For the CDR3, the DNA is TGTGCCAGCAGCTTAGGTGAACTAGCGGGAAGGAATGAGCAGTTCTTC.

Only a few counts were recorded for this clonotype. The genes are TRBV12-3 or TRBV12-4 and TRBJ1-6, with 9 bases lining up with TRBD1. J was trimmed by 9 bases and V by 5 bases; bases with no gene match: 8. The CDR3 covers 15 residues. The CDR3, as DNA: TGTGCCAGCAGTCAGGCCGGGACAGGGAGTTCACCCCTCCACTTT. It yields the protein CASSQAGTGSSPLHF.

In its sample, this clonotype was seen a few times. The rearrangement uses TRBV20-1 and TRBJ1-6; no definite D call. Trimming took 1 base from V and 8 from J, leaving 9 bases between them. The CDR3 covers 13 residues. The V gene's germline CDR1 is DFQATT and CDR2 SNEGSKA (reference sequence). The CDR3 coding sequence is TGCAGTGCTAGAGCTGGGGTTGATTCACCCCTCCACTTT. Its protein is CSARAGVDSPLHF.

The CDR3 DNA sequence: TGTGCCAGTAGACTAGCGGCATCCTACAATGAGCAGTTCTTC. The encoded protein is CASRLAASYNEQFF. The chain is built from TRBV19 and TRBJ2-1; 8 bases agree with TRBD2. This CDR3 is 14 amino acids long. Germline loops: CDR1 LNHDA, CDR2 SQIVND (reference sequence). The J segment lost 1 base and the V segment lost 6 bases, leaving 2 bases of the junction unmatched. Combining the CDR3 with reference TRBV19 and TRBJ2-1 gives the whole variable domain DGGITQSPKYLFRKEGQNVTLSCEQNLNHDAMYWYRQDPGQGLRLIYYSQIVNDFQKGDIAEGYSVSREKKESFPLTVTSAQKNPTAFYLCASRLAASYNEQFFGPGTRLTVL.

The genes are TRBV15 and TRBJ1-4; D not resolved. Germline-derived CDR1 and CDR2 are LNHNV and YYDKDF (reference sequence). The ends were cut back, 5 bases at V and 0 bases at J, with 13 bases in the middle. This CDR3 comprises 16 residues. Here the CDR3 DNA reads TGTGCCACCAGCTCACGACCGGCTGCAACTAATGAAAAACTGTTTTTT. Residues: CATSSRPAATNEKLFF.

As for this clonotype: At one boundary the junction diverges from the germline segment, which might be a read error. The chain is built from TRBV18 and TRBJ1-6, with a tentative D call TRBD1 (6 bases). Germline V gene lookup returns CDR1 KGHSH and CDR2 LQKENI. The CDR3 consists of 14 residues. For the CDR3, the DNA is TGTGCCAGCTCACCATTGGGGGCGGATTCACCCCTCCCCTTT. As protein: CASSPLGADSPLPF.

For the CDR3, the DNA is TGTGCCAGCAGCCCCAGGGACAGGCGTGACTATGAAGCTTTCTTT. Amino acid sequence: CASSPRDRRDYEAFF. This chain links TRBV6-1 with TRBJ1-1; TRBD1 matches 8 bases. CDR3 length equals 15 residues. After removal of 6 bases from V and 7 bases from J, the junction contained 13 bases not matched to a gene. Germline values: CDR1 MNHNS, CDR2 SASEGT.

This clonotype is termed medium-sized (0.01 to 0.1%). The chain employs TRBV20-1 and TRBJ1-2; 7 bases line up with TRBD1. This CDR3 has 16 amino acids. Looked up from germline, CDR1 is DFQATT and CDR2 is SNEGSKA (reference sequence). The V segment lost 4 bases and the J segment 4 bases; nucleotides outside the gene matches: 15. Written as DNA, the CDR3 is TGCAGTGCTAACCGTATCCAACGACAGGGAGGCTATGGCTACACCTTC. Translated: CSANRIQRQGGYGYTF.

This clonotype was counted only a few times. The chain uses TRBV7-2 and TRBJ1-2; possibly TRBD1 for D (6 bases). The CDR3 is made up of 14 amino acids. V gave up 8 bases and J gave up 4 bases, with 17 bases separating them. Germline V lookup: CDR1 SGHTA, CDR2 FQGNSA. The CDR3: CASQGGREGYGYTF. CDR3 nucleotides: TGTGCCAGCCAAGGGGGTAGGGAGGGCTATGGCTACACCTTC.

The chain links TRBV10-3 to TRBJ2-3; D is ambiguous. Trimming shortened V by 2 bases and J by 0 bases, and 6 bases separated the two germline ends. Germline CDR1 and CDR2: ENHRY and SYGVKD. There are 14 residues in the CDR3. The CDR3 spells CAISETGSTDTQYF. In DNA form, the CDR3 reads TGTGCCATCAGTGAGACGGGTAGCACAGATACGCAGTATTTT.

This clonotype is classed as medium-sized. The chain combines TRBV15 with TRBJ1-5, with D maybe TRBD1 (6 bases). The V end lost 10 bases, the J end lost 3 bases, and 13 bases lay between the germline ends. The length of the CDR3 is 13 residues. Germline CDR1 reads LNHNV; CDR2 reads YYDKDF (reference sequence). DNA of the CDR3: TGTGCCATCGGACAGTTACTCAATCAGCCCCAGCATTTT. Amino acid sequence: CAIGQLLNQPQHF.

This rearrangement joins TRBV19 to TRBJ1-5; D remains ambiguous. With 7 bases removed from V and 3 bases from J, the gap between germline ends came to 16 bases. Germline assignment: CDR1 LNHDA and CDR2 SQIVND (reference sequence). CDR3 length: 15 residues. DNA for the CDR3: TGTGCCAGTATCAACAGTCCAGAGCCCAATCAGCCCCAGCATTTT. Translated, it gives CASINSPEPNQPQHF. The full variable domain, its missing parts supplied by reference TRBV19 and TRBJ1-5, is DGGITQSPKYLFRKEGQNVTLSCEQNLNHDAMYWYRQDPGQGLRLIYYSQIVNDFQKGDIAEGYSVSREKKESFPLTVTSAQKNPTAFYLCASINSPEPNQPQHFGDGTRLSIL.

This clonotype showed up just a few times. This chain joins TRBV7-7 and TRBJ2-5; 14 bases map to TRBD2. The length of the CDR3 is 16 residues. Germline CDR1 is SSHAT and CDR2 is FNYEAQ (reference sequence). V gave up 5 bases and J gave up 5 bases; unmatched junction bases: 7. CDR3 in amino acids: CASSPGLAGVRETQYF. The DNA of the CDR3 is TGTGCCAGCAGCCCGGGACTAGCGGGAGTTCGGGAGACCCAGTACTTC.

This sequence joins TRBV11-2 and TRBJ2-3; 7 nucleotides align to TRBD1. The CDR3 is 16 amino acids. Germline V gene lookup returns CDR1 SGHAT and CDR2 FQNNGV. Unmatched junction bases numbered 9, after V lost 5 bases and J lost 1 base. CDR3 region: CASSPTGMGGTDTQYF. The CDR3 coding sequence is TGTGCCAGCAGCCCGACAGGGATGGGCGGCACAGATACGCAGTATTTT.

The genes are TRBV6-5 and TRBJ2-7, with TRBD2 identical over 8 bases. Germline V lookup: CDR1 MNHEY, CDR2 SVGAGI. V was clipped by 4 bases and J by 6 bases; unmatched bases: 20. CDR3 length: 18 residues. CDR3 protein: CASSSSGRGAYPPGEQYF. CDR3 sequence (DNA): TGTGCCAGCAGTTCTTCTGGGCGGGGGGCGTACCCTCCTGGCGAGCAGTACTTC.

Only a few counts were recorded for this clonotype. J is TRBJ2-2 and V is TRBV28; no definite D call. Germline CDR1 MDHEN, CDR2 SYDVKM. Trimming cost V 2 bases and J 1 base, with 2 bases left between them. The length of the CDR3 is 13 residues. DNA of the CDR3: TGTGCCAGCAGTTTACGGAACACCGGGGAGCTGTTTTTT. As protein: CASSLRNTGELFF.

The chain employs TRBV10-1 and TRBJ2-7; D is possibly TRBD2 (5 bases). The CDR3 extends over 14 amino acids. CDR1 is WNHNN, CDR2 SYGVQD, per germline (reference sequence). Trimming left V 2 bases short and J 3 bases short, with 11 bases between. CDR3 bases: TGCGCCAGCAGTGAGAGTGGACTTATCTACGAGCAGTACTTC. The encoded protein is CASSESGLIYEQYF.

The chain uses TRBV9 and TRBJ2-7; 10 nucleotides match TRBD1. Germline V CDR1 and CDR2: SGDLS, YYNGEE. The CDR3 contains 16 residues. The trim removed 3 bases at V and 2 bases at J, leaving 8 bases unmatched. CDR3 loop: CASSAGTGTGAYEQYF. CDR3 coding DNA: TGTGCCAGCAGCGCCGGGACGGGGACAGGGGCCTACGAGCAGTACTTC.

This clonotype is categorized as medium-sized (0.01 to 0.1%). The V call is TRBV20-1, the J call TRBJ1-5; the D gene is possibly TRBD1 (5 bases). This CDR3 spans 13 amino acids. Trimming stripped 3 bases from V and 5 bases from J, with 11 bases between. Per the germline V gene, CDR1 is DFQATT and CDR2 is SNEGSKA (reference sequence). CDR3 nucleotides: TGCAGTGCTAGTCTACAGGTTGATCAGCCCCAGCATTTT. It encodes CSASLQVDQPQHF.

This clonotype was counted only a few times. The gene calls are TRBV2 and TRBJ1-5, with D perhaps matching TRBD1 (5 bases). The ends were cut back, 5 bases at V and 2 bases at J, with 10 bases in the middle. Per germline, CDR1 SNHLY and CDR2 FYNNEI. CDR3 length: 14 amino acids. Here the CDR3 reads CASSSGRGNQPQHF. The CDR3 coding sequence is TGTGCCAGCAGTTCGGGGCGCGGCAATCAGCCCCAGCATTTT.

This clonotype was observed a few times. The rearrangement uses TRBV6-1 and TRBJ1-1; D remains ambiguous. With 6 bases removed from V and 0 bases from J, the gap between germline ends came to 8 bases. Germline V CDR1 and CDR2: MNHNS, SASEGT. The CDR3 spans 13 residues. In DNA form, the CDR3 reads TGTGCCAGCAGGAAGAACTTGAACACTGAAGCTTTCTTT. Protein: CASRKNLNTEAFF.

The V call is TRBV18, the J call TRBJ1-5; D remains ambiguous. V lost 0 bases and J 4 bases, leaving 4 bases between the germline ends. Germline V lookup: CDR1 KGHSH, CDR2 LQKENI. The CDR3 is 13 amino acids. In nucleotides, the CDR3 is TGTGCCAGCTCACCACCGAGGAATCAGCCCCAGCATTTT. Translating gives CASSPPRNQPQHF. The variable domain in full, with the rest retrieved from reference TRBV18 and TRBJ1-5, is NAGVMQNPRHLVRRRGQEARLRCSPMKGHSHVYWYRQLPEEGLKFMVYLQKENIIDESGMPKERFSAEFPKEGPSILRIQQVVRGDSAAYFCASSPPRNQPQHFGDGTRLSIL.

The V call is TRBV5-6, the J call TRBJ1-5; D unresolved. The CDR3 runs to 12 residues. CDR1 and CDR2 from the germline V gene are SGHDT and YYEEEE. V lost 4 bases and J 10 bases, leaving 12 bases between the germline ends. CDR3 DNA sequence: TGTGCCAGCAGCGCCCGGGTTCATCCCCAGCATTTT. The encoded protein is CASSARVHPQHF. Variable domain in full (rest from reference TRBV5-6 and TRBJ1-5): DAGVTQSPTHLIKTRGQQVTLRCSPKSGHDTVSWYQQALGQGPQFIFQYYEEEERQRGNFPDRFSGHQFPNYSSELNVNALLLGDSALYLCASSARVHPQHFGDGTRLSIL.

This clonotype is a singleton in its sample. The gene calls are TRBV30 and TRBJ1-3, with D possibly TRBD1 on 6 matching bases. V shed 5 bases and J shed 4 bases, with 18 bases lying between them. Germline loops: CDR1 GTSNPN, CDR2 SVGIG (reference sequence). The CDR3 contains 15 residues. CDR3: CAWVTGMLTGNTIYF. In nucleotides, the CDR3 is TGTGCCTGGGTAACAGGGATGCTTACGGGAAACACCATATATTTT. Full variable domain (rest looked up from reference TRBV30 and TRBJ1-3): SQTIHQWPATLVQPVGSPLSLECTVEGTSNPNLYWYRQAAGRGLQLLFYSVGIGQISSEVPQNLSASRPQDRQFILSSKKLLLSDSGFYLCAWVTGMLTGNTIYFGEGSWLTVV.

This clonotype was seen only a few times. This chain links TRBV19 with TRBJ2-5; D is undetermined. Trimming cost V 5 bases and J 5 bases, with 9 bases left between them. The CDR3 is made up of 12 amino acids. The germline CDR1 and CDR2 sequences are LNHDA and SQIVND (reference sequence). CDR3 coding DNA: TGTGCCAGTAGTGCGGTATATGAGACCCAGTACTTC. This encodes CASSAVYETQYF.

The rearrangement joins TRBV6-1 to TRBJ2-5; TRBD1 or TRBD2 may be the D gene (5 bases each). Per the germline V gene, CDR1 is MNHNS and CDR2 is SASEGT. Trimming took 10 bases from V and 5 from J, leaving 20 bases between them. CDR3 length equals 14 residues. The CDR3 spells CAISAGTKGETQYF. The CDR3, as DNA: TGTGCCATCTCGGCCGGGACCAAGGGGGAGACCCAGTACTTC.

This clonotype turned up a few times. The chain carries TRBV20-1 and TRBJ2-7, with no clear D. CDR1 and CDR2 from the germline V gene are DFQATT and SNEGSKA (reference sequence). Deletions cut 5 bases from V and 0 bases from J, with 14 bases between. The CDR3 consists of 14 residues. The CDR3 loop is CSASGPPYSYEQYF. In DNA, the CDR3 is TGCAGTGCTTCCGGGCCCCCCTACTCCTACGAGCAGTACTTC.